This record covers a single TCR beta chain. The data were produced by immunoSEQ multiplex PCR, yet TCRdb's version contains in-frame clones alone and is incomplete. The data hold approximately 58,000 clones, with approximately 89% observed a single time. The sample comes from a study of control samples from healthy donors and cancer patients. Per the germline V gene, CDR1 is SGHVS and CDR2 is FNYEAQ. Unmatched junction bases numbered 4, after V lost 6 bases and J lost 2 bases. The CDR3 loop spans 15 amino acids. The sequenced sample was PBMCs. This receptor was obtained from a woman aged 55-69 years with lung cancer. The chain joins TRBV7-6 to TRBJ2-7, with 13 bases aligning to TRBD2. In DNA form, the CDR3 reads TGTGCCAGCAGTTCAGGACTAGCGGGGGCCTACGAGCAGTACTTC. Encoded protein: CASSSGLAGAYEQYF.